The 32 T cell receptor beta chains below come from one sample, sequenced in a study of T-cell memory formation after mild COVID-19. TCRdb passed the 5' RACE reads through MiXCR, listing each CDR3 protein once. Among about 560,000 distinct CDR3 sequences, roughly 18% were seen once, and the ten largest hold 12%. The sample taken for sequencing was PBMCs or a T cell subset sorted from them (not recorded which). Receptor source: an adult woman who had mild COVID-19 (a few samples of this study predate the infection). Cell type and time point are not known.

This clonotype was seen a handful of times. The J gene is TRBJ2-6, the V gene TRBV5-1; D is perhaps TRBD1 (6 bases). CDR3 length equals 18 residues. Trimming stripped 0 bases from V and 1 base from J, with 14 bases between. Per the germline V gene, CDR1 is SGHRS and CDR2 is YFSETQ. The CDR3 region is CASSLEAHRASGANVLTF. The CDR3, as DNA: TGCGCCAGCAGCTTGGAGGCCCACAGGGCGTCTGGGGCCAACGTCCTGACTTTC. Variable domain in full (rest from reference TRBV5-1 and TRBJ2-6): KAGVTQTPRYLIKTRGQQVTLSCSPISGHRSVSWYQQTPGQGLQFLFEYFSETQRNKGNFPGRFSGRQFSNSRSEMNVSTLELGDSALYLCASSLEAHRASGANVLTFGAGSRLTVL.

In its sample, this clonotype was seen a few times. The chain links TRBV7-2 to TRBJ2-7; the D gene could be TRBD1 or TRBD2 (5 bases each). The germline gives CDR1 SGHTA, CDR2 FQGNSA. The CDR3 covers 16 residues. Between the trimmed V and J ends, which lost 5 bases and 6 bases, there was a span of 23 bases. The CDR3 coding sequence is TGTGCCAGCAGCCCCGTTTTGAGGGGATTGAGTTCCGAGCAGTACTTC. Protein product: CASSPVLRGLSSEQYF.

This chain uses TRBV7-9 with TRBJ2-6; 9 nucleotides line up with TRBD1. With V trimmed by 5 bases and J by 0 bases, 11 bases remained unmatched. Germline CDR1 SEHNR, CDR2 FQNEAQ (reference sequence). The CDR3 sequence is 19 residues long. The CDR3 DNA reads as TGTGCCAGCAGCCTGGGGCGGACGACAGGGGGCTCTGGGGCCAACGTCCTGACTTTC. It encodes CASSLGRTTGGSGANVLTF.

In this sample, this clonotype turned up a few times. The V gene is TRBV10-3, the J gene TRBJ2-1; 7 positions match TRBD2. CDR3 length: 15 residues. CDR1 is ENHRY, CDR2 SYGVKD, per germline. The junction had 5 bases not matched to a gene; V was cut back by 3 bases and J by 3 bases. The CDR3 sequence is CAISEGGSVYNEQFF. The CDR3 coding sequence is TGTGCCATCAGTGAAGGCGGGAGCGTCTACAATGAGCAGTTCTTC.

This chain links TRBV5-1 with TRBJ1-3; D gene unclear. The germline V gene encodes CDR1 SGHRS and CDR2 YFSETQ. Trimming took off 0 bases at V and 2 bases at J, with 6 bases between the two ends. CDR3 length: 14 residues. As DNA, the CDR3 is TGCGCCAGCAGCTTGGAAGACCCTGGAAACACCATATATTTT. Translation gives CASSLEDPGNTIYF.

This clonotype occurred a few times. V gene TRBV18 combines with J gene TRBJ1-1; D ambiguous. Per the germline V gene, CDR1 is KGHSH and CDR2 is LQKENI. This CDR3 has 12 residues. Trimming pared 8 bases from V and 4 bases from J, leaving 11 bases between. The CDR3 here is CASRGVGTEAFF. CDR3 in DNA: TGTGCCAGCCGCGGGGTGGGCACTGAAGCTTTCTTT.

This clonotype turned up a few times. V usage is TRBV12-3 or TRBV12-4 and J usage is TRBJ1-5; perhaps TRBD1 as D (5 bases). The CDR3 consists of 14 residues. Trimming took 2 bases from V and 9 from J, leaving 14 bases between them. The CDR3 nucleotides are TGTGCCAGCAGTTTAATTGGGGCAGGGAGGCCCCAGCATTTT. As protein: CASSLIGAGRPQHF.

This clonotype was detected a few times. This chain uses TRBV20-1 with TRBJ2-5, with TRBD1 matching over 7 bases. Germline V gene sequence: CDR1 DFQATT, CDR2 SNEGSKA (reference sequence). CDR3 size: 14 residues. J was trimmed by 3 bases and V by 4 bases; bases with no gene match: 8. The CDR3 DNA is TGCAGTGCTAACAGACAGGGTTGGGAAGAGACCCAGTACTTC. It translates to CSANRQGWEETQYF.

This clonotype was picked up a small number of times. The J gene is TRBJ2-1, the V gene TRBV7-9; 7 bases fit TRBD1. CDR3 length equals 15 residues. V was clipped by 6 bases and J by 7 bases; unmatched bases: 12. Germline CDR1 reads SEHNR; CDR2 reads FQNEAQ (reference sequence). The DNA for the CDR3 is TGTGCCAGCAGGGAGACCCTGACAGGGACGAATGAGCAGTTCTTC. It is translated as CASRETLTGTNEQFF.

CDR3 DNA sequence: TGCGCCAGCAGCCAAGAATGGGGGTTTGCTGAAGCTTTCTTT. It is translated as CASSQEWGFAEAFF. V is TRBV4-1 and J is TRBJ1-1; D is possibly TRBD1 (5 bases). The CDR3 is 14 residues long. Trimming cost V 0 bases and J 6 bases, with 11 bases left between them. CDR1 is MGHRA and CDR2 is YSYEKL in the germline V gene.

The V and J genes are TRBV25-1 and TRBJ2-2; TRBD2 matches 14 bases. Germline CDR1 MGHDK, CDR2 SYGVNS. The CDR3 is made up of 16 amino acids. The J segment lost 7 bases and the V segment lost 3 bases, leaving 4 bases of the junction unmatched. This chain's CDR3 is CASSETSGREYGELFF. Written as DNA, the CDR3 is TGTGCCAGCAGTGAGACTAGCGGGAGGGAGTACGGGGAGCTGTTTTTT.

This clonotype was counted a few times. Compared with germline, one end of the junction differs, possibly owing to a read error. The genes are TRBV15 and TRBJ1-1; no reliable D call. The CDR3 runs to 14 residues. Germline values: CDR1 LNHNV, CDR2 YYDKDF (reference sequence). The CDR3 DNA sequence: TGTGCCACCAGCAGAGATATAGGGAACGCTGAAGCTTTCTTT. It yields the protein CATSRDIGNAEAFF.

This clonotype was observed a few times. The V call is TRBV4-3, the J call TRBJ2-1; 9 bases line up with TRBD2. Germline CDR1 reads LGHNA; CDR2 reads YSLEER. This CDR3 is 15 amino acids long. The ends lost 0 bases at V and 8 bases at J; junction bases unmatched: 5. The CDR3 is CASSQEASGIYEQFF. In nucleotides, the CDR3 is TGCGCCAGCAGCCAAGAGGCTAGCGGGATCTATGAGCAGTTCTTC.

Notes on this clonotype: The CDR3 does not close with the conserved phenylalanine or tryptophan, likely indicating a read error. The V call is TRBV20-1, the J call TRBJ1-3; tentative D call: TRBD1 (5 bases). The V gene's germline CDR1 is DFQATT and CDR2 SNEGSKA (reference sequence). The CDR3 is 11 residues long. V lost 8 bases and J 7 bases, leaving 12 bases between the germline ends. CDR3 nucleotide sequence: TGCAGTACCCCTCGGGGGAACACCATATATATT. It translates to CSTPRGNTIYI.

The rearrangement uses TRBV7-9 and TRBJ2-3; TRBD1 aligns across 10 bases. Germline V gene sequence: CDR1 SEHNR, CDR2 FQNEAQ (reference sequence). The CDR3 length is 15 residues. V shed 3 bases, J shed 7 bases, and the junction held 7 bases outside the gene matches. CDR3 in DNA: TGTGCCAGCAGCTTCGGGACAGGGGCCATTAATACGCAGTATTTT. Its translation is CASSFGTGAINTQYF. Based on the CDR3 plus reference TRBV7-9 and TRBJ2-3, the full variable domain is DTGVSQNPRHKITKRGQNVTFRCDPISEHNRLYWYRQTLGQGPEFLTYFQNEAQLEKSRLLSDRFSAERPKGSFSTLEIQRTEQGDSAMYLCASSFGTGAINTQYFGPGTRLTVL.

This chain uses TRBV3-1 with TRBJ2-7, with D hard to call. Trimming removed 0 bases at V and 4 bases at J, with 7 bases between. The germline V gene has CDR1 LGHDT and CDR2 YNNKEL (reference sequence). CDR3 length: 13 residues. The CDR3 loop reads CASSQDTDYEQYF. The CDR3 nucleotides are TGTGCCAGCAGCCAAGATACTGATTACGAGCAGTACTTC.

The chain combines TRBV6-6 with TRBJ1-1; weak D call: TRBD1 (6 bases). Germline V gene sequence: CDR1 MNHNY, CDR2 SVGAGI (reference sequence). The CDR3 loop spans 11 amino acids. The CDR3 region is CKAGAYTEAFF. CDR3 DNA: TGTAAAGCGGGGGCCTACACTGAAGCTTTCTTT.

About this clonotype itself: The junction shows a germline mismatch at one end, possibly a read error. The chain couples TRBV7-2 to TRBJ1-3; the D gene is possibly TRBD1 (6 bases). The CDR3 sequence is 12 residues long. CDR1 SGHTA and CDR2 FQGNSA come from the germline V gene. For the CDR3, the DNA is TGTGCCAGCAGCTTAGACACAGGGTCGTTTAGCTTT. This codes for CASSLDTGSFSF.

The chain carries TRBV29-1 and TRBJ2-5; TRBD2 matches at 7 bases. The V segment lost 7 bases and the J segment 2 bases; nucleotides outside the gene matches: 10. CDR1 is SQVTM, CDR2 ANQGSEA, per germline. The CDR3 is 14 amino acids. The CDR3, as DNA: TGCAGCGCACGGGAGGCACAGCTTCAAGAGACCCAGTACTTC. Translating it yields CSAREAQLQETQYF.

The rearrangement links TRBV11-2 to TRBJ2-5; 7 positions match TRBD1. Per the germline V gene, CDR1 is SGHAT and CDR2 is FQNNGV. This CDR3 comprises 12 residues. The ends lost 9 bases at V and 12 bases at J; junction bases unmatched: 13. The CDR3 loop is CASTLGGQQEYF. As DNA, the CDR3 is TGTGCCAGTACCTTAGGGGGCCAGCAGGAGTACTTC.

This clonotype was seen just once. The chain joins TRBV11-1 to TRBJ2-7, with 9 nucleotides matching TRBD1. Germline CDR1 SGHAT, CDR2 FQDESV (reference sequence). Trimming took 3 bases from V and 2 from J; bases not matched to a gene: 11. The CDR3 is made up of 17 amino acids. This CDR3 is CASSFEQGAHLTYEQYF. The DNA of the CDR3 is TGTGCCAGCAGCTTTGAACAGGGGGCGCACCTGACCTACGAGCAGTACTTC.

This clonotype has only a few counts. This sequence joins TRBV4-1 and TRBJ2-7; tentatively, D is TRBD1 (5 bases). This CDR3 region has 13 residues. From germline, CDR1 is MGHRA and CDR2 YSYEKL. The V gene lost 1 base and the J gene lost 6 bases, with 10 bases spanning the gap. CDR3 sequence (DNA): TGCGCCAGCAGCCAAGCCCGACAGTCCGAGCAGTACTTC. It yields the protein CASSQARQSEQYF.

V gene TRBV5-6 combines with J gene TRBJ2-5; TRBD1 matches at 7 bases. The CDR3 totals 17 residues. Trimming cost V 4 bases and J 4 bases; bases outside gene matches: 16. Germline lookup yields CDR1 SGHDT and CDR2 YYEEEE. The CDR3 region is CASSPTGPGKGRETQYF. CDR3 DNA: TGTGCCAGCAGCCCGACAGGGCCCGGCAAGGGTAGAGAGACCCAGTACTTC.

This clonotype was seen at least ten times. The chain recombines TRBV6-6 with TRBJ2-1; no clear D gene. V lost 10 bases and J 5 bases, leaving 9 bases between the germline ends. The germline V gene has CDR1 MNHNY and CDR2 SVGAGI (reference sequence). The CDR3 runs 11 residues. Written as DNA, the CDR3 is TGTGCCACCTCTAGAAACAATGAGCAGTTCTTC. This sequence encodes CATSRNNEQFF.

V gene TRBV7-8 combines with J gene TRBJ1-2; possible D gene TRBD1, 5 bases. The CDR3 is 16 amino acids. The V gene lost 0 bases and the J gene lost 7 bases, with 18 bases spanning the gap. Germline V gives CDR1 SGHVS, CDR2 FQNEAQ. The CDR3 region has the DNA TGTGCCAGCAGCTTAGCGTATCGGTCCAGGGAAGGTGGCTACACCTTC. The encoded protein is CASSLAYRSREGGYTF.

This clonotype was detected only a few times. The V call is TRBV30, the J call TRBJ2-1; either TRBD1 or TRBD2 may supply D (5 bases each). This CDR3 has 15 amino acids. V dropped 7 bases and J dropped 4 bases, with 20 bases sitting between them. Germline assignment: CDR1 GTSNPN and CDR2 SVGIG (reference sequence). CDR3 in DNA: TGTGCCTCTATTTGGGGACCCCGCACATACAATGAGCAGTTCTTC. Protein sequence: CASIWGPRTYNEQFF. Complete variable domain (other parts from reference TRBV30 and TRBJ2-1): SQTIHQWPATLVQPVGSPLSLECTVEGTSNPNLYWYRQAAGRGLQLLFYSVGIGQISSEVPQNLSASRPQDRQFILSSKKLLLSDSGFYLCASIWGPRTYNEQFFGPGTRLTVL.

This rearrangement joins TRBV20-1 to TRBJ2-7; D is uncertain. Between the trimmed V and J ends, which lost 3 bases and 0 bases, there was a span of 9 bases. The CDR3 is 13 amino acids. CDR1 and CDR2 from the germline V gene are DFQATT and SNEGSKA (reference sequence). CDR3 protein: CSARGAVSYEQYF. DNA of the CDR3: TGCAGTGCTAGGGGTGCGGTCTCCTACGAGCAGTACTTC.

The chain combines TRBV29-1 with TRBJ1-2, with TRBD1 matching over 7 bases. The V segment lost 6 bases and the J segment 8 bases; nucleotides outside the gene matches: 6. The CDR3 has 11 amino acids. Per the germline V gene, CDR1 is SQVTM and CDR2 is ANQGSEA. For the CDR3, the DNA is TGCAGCGTGGGCACAGGGGACGGCTACACCTTC. It yields the protein CSVGTGDGYTF.

There are a few counts of this clonotype. V gene TRBV20-1 combines with J gene TRBJ2-2, with D tentatively TRBD2 (5 bases). This CDR3 contains 16 residues. Per germline, CDR1 DFQATT and CDR2 SNEGSKA (reference sequence). Between the trimmed V and J ends, which lost 0 bases and 5 bases, there was a span of 16 bases. The CDR3 region is CSARDMRQGGTGELFF. DNA for the CDR3: TGCAGTGCTAGAGATATGAGACAAGGCGGGACCGGGGAGCTGTTTTTT.

The rearrangement joins TRBV7-2 to TRBJ2-3; 13 nucleotides agree with TRBD2. Germline V gene lookup returns CDR1 SGHTA and CDR2 FQGNSA. The CDR3 spans 19 residues. Trimming at V came to 5 bases and at J to 3 bases, leaving 14 bases not matched to a gene. The CDR3 nucleotides read TGTGCCAGCAGCCCGAAATCCGGACTAGCGGGAGCACCGACAGATACGCAGTATTTT. As protein: CASSPKSGLAGAPTDTQYF.

This chain connects TRBV2 to TRBJ1-6; no firm D call. Per the germline V gene, CDR1 is SNHLY and CDR2 is FYNNEI. With 8 bases removed from V and 5 bases from J, the gap between germline ends came to 13 bases. The CDR3 spans 14 residues. CDR3 loop: CASRGPRNNSPLHF. The DNA for the CDR3 is TGTGCCAGCCGAGGTCCTCGTAATAATTCACCCCTCCACTTT.

This clonotype has only a few counts. The V gene is TRBV5-1, the J gene TRBJ2-1, with 7 bases lining up with TRBD1. In germline, CDR1 is SGHRS, CDR2 YFSETQ. Unmatched junction bases numbered 0, after V lost 3 bases and J lost 0 bases. The CDR3 runs 14 residues. The CDR3: CASSSGGSYNEQFF. Here the CDR3 DNA reads TGCGCCAGCAGCTCAGGGGGCTCCTACAATGAGCAGTTCTTC.